The present TCR beta chain was sequenced within a study of identical twins. Study-wide results and limits: Within monozygotic twins, out-of-frame TCR alpha sharing was underestimated by the models.

Healthy Caucasians alone served as donors. It was template switching that added a universal primer site, and there were unique molecular identifiers on the cDNA. From the 5' RACE reads, TCRdb called clonotypes with MiXCR, one entry per CDR3 protein. The profile shows about 720,000 distinct CDR3 sequences, roughly 18% of them singletons. The germline V and J ends were trimmed by 2 bases and 8 bases, with 13 bases remaining between them. CDR3 length equals 13 residues. Germline V lookup: CDR1 SGDLS, CDR2 YYNGEE. Comments on this clonotype: Its matching antigen is unknown.

The data also belong to a second study, concerning T cells expressing NK-cell markers. That study reports: It was from sorted CD3+CD56+NKG2C+, CD3+CD56+NKG2C- and CD3+CD56-NKG2C+ T cells that TCR beta repertoires came.

Sequencing was done on a sample of PBMCs. The chain uses TRBV9 and TRBJ1-1, with a weak D call TRBD1 (5 bases). The TCR sequence derives from a woman aged 18-29 years in good health. CDR3 in amino acids: CASSVRAGTEAFF. The DNA for the CDR3 is TGTGCCAGCAGCGTTCGGGCAGGGACCGAAGCTTTCTTT. The full variable domain, its missing parts supplied by reference TRBV9 and TRBJ1-1, is DSGVTQTPKHLITATGQRVTLRCSPRSGDLSVYWYQQSLDQGLQFLIQYYNGEERAKGNILERFSAQQFPDLHSELNLSSLELGDSALYFCASSVRAGTEAFFGQGTRLTVV.